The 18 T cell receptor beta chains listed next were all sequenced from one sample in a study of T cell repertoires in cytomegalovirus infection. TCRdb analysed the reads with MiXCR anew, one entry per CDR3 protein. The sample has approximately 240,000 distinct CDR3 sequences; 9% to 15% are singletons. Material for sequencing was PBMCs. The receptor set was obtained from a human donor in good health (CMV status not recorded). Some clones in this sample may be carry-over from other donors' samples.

DNA of the CDR3: TGCAGTGCTTCTTTCCAGGGGACTGAAGCTTTCTTT. This gives the protein CSASFQGTEAFF. V usage is TRBV20-1 and J usage is TRBJ1-1; D possibly corresponds to TRBD1 (6 bases). The CDR3 totals 12 residues. V lost 5 bases and J 5 bases, leaving 12 bases between the germline ends. The germline gives CDR1 DFQATT, CDR2 SNEGSKA (reference sequence).

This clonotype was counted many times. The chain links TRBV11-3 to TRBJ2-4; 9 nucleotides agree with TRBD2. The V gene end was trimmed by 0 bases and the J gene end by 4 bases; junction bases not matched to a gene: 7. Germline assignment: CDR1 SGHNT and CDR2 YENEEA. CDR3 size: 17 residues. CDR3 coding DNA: TGTGCCAGCAGCTTAGATCGTGGTAGCGGGGGTAAAAACATTCAGTACTTC. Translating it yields CASSLDRGSGGKNIQYF.

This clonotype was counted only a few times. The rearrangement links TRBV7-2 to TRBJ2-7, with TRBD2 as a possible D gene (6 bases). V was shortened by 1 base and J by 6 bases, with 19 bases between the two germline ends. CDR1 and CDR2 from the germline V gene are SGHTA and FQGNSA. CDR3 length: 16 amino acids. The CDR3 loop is CASSLDRARGAGEQYF. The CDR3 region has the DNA TGTGCCAGCAGCTTAGACAGAGCACGCGGGGCGGGCGAGCAGTACTTC.

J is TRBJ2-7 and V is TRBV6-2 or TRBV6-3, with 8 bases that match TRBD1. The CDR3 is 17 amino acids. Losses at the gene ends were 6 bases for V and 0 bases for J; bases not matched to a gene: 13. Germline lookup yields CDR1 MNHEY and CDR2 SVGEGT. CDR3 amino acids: CASSFPGQEKVSYEQYF. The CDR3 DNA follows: TGTGCCAGCAGCTTTCCGGGACAGGAAAAGGTCTCCTACGAGCAGTACTTC.

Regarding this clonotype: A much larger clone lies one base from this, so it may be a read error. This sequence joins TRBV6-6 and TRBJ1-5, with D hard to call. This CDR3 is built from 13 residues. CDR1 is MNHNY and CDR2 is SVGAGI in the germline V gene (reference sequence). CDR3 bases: TGTGACAGCAGTTACGATGGCAATCAGCCCCAGCATTTT. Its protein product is CDSSYDGNQPQHF.

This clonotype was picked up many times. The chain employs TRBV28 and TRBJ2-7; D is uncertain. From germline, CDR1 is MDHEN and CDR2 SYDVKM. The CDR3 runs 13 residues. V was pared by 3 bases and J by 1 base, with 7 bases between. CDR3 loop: CASSFGASYEQYF. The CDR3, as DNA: TGTGCCAGCAGTTTTGGAGCTTCCTACGAGCAGTACTTC.

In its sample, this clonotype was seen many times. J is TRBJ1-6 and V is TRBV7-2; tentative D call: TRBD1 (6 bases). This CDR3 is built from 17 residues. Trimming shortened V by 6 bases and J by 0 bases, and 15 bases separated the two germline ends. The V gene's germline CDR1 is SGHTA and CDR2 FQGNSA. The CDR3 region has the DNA TGTGCCAGCAGGAACACACAGGGCGGCTCCTATAATTCACCCCTCCACTTT. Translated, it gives CASRNTQGGSYNSPLHF. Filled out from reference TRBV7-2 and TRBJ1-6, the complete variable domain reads GAGVSQSPSNKVTEKGKDVELRCDPISGHTALYWYRQSLGQGLEFLIYFQGNSAPDKSGLPSDRFSAERTGGSVSTLTIQRTQQEDSAVYLCASRNTQGGSYNSPLHFGNGTRLTVT.

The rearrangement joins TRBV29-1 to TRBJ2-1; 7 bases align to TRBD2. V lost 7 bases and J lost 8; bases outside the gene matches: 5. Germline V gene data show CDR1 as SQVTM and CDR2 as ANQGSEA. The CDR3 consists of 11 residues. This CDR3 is CSGGSRYEQFF. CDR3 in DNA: TGCAGCGGCGGGAGCCGGTATGAGCAGTTCTTC.

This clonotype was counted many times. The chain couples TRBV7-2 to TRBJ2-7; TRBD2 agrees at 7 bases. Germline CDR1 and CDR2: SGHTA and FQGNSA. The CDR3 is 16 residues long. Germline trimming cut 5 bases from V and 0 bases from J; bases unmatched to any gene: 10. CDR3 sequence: CASSPWGGRTSYEQYF. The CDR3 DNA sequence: TGTGCCAGCAGCCCCTGGGGGGGACGGACCTCCTACGAGCAGTACTTC.

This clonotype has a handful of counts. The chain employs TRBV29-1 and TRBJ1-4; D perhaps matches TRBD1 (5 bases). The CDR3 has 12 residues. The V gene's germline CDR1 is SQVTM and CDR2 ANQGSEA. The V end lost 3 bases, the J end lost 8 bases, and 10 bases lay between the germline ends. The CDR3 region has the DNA TGCAGCGTTGATTTCGGGACGGAAAAACTGTTTTTT. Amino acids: CSVDFGTEKLFF.

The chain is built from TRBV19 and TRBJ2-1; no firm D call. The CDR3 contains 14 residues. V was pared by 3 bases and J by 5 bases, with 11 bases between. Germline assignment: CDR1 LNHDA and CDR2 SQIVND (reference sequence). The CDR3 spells CASSIGRTNNEQFF. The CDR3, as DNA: TGTGCCAGTAGTATCGGCAGAACGAACAATGAGCAGTTCTTC.

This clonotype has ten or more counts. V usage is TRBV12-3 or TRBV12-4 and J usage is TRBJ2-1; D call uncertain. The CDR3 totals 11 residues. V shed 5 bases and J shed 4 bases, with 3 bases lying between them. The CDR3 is CASSLYNEQFF. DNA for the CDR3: TGTGCCAGCAGTCTTTACAATGAGCAGTTCTTC.

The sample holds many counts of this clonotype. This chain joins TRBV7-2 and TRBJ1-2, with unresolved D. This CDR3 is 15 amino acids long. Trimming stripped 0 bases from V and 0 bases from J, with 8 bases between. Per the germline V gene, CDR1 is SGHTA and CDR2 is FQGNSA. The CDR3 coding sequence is TGTGCCAGCAGCTTAGCGCCGGAGGCTAACTATGGCTACACCTTC. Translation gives CASSLAPEANYGYTF.

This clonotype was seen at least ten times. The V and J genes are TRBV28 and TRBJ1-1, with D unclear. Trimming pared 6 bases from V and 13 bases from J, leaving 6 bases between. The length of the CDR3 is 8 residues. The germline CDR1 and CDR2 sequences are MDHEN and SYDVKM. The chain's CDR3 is CASRTGFF. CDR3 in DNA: TGTGCCAGCAGAACCGGTTTCTTT.

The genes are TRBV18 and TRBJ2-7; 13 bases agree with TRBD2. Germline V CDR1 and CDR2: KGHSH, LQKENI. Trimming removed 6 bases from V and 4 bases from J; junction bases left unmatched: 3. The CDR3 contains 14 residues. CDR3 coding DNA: TGTGCCAGCTCGGGACTAGCGGGAAATTACGAGCAGTACTTC. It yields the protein CASSGLAGNYEQYF.

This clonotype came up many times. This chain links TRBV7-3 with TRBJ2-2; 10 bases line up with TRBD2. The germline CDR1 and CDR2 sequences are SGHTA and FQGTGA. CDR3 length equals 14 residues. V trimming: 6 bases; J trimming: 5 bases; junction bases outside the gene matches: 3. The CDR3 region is CASSKGLATGELFF. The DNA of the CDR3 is TGTGCCAGCAGTAAGGGACTAGCGACCGGGGAGCTGTTTTTT. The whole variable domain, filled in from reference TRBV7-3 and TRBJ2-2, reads GAGVSQTPSNKVTEKGKYVELRCDPISGHTALYWYRQSLGQGPEFLIYFQGTGAADDSGLPNDRFFAVRPEGSVSTLKIQRTERGDSAVYLCASSKGLATGELFFGEGSRLTVL.

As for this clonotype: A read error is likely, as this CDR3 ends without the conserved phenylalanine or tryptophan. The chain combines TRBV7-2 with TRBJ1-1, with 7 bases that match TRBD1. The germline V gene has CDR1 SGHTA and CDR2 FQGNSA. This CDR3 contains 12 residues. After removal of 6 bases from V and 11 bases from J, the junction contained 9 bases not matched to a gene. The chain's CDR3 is CASSPTGRGAFV. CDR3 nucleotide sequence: TGTGCCAGCAGTCCGACAGGGCGGGGTGCTTTCGTT.

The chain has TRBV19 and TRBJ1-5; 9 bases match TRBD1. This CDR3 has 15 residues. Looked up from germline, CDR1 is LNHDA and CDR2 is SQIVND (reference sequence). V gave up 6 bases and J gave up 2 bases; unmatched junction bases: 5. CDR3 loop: CASSMDRGRNQPQHF. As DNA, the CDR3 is TGTGCCAGTAGCATGGACAGGGGTCGCAATCAGCCCCAGCATTTT.